This T cell receptor (beta chain) was identified in a study of cytomegalovirus exposure and HLA in healthy donors. Study-wide background: Early release data held 75 million to 100 million unique TCRs from HLA-typed donors.

CDR1 is SGHVS and CDR2 is FQNEAQ in the germline V gene. The CDR3 has 17 amino acids. J gave up 4 bases and V 4 bases, and 8 bases lay outside the gene matches. The PCR made use of 60 Vbeta and 13 Jbeta primers. Produced via immunoSEQ multiplex PCR; TCRdb's table is partial and in-frame only. The sample holds about 110,000 clones, 65% to 85% seen once. Study results and limitations: In an earlier analysis, most TCR beta V segments were productive about 87% or about 30% of the time. Reportedly, TCR beta sequences accurately predicted HLA-A and HLA-B alleles in most subjects. Researchers reported from a later analysis that most CMV-associated TCR beta chains appeared HLA-restricted.

Turning to this clone: Antigen unknown.

The sequence was obtained from a middle-aged man in good health and CMV-seronegative. The V and J genes are TRBV7-8 and TRBJ2-6; 9 positions agree with TRBD2. Sequencing was performed on PBMCs. The DNA for the CDR3 is TGTGCCAGCAGCTATGGGGCGGGGGGGACCGGGGCCAACGTCCTGACTTTC. Translating it yields CASSYGAGGTGANVLTF.